These T cell receptor beta chains were read from a single sample in a study of T cell changes during pregnancy in multiple sclerosis. Profiling relied on immunoSEQ multiplex PCR, and the TCRdb table lists in-frame clones only, not all of them. The sample contains some 63,000 clones, 90% to 95% of which appear only once. The sample was peripheral blood, taken before pregnancy. Receptor source: a female donor with multiple sclerosis, enrolled in a pregnancy study. The CDR3 runs from the conserved cysteine through the conserved F or W. The order of the fields is J gene, D gene, clone size, V gene, CDR3 DNA, CDR3 protein. The D gene is left open where the match is weak. Rows may omit the clone size; those that give it use once, few, many or a size class.

j_gene: TRBJ2-2; d_gene: .; abundance: .; v_gene: TRBV9; CDR3nt: TGTGCCAGCAGCGTACTCGGGGACTCCACCGGGGAGCTGTTTTTT; CDR3aa: CASSVLGDSTGELFF
j_gene: TRBJ1-1; d_gene: TRBD1; abundance: .; v_gene: TRBV9; CDR3nt: TGTGCCAGCAGCTCCCTCGCACAGGGGGCTGAAGCTTTCTTT; CDR3aa: CASSSLAQGAEAFF
j_gene: TRBJ1-1; d_gene: .; abundance: .; v_gene: TRBV30; CDR3nt: TGTGCCTGGATGGCTGAAAAGATTGAAGCTTTCTTT; CDR3aa: CAWMAEKIEAFF
j_gene: TRBJ2-3; d_gene: .; abundance: .; v_gene: TRBV10-3; CDR3nt: TGTGCCATCAGTTTGGGGCTCACAGATACGCAGTATTTT; CDR3aa: CAISLGLTDTQYF
j_gene: TRBJ2-3; d_gene: TRBD1; abundance: .; v_gene: TRBV9; CDR3nt: TGTGCCAGCAGCGTTATGGGACAGTCTAGCACAGATACGCAGTATTTT; CDR3aa: CASSVMGQSSTDTQYF
j_gene: TRBJ1-4; d_gene: .; abundance: .; v_gene: TRBV18; CDR3nt: TGTGCCAGCTCACCACCGACAGGCTCTTCCGAAAATTTGTTTTTT; CDR3aa: CASSPPTGSSENLFF
j_gene: TRBJ2-5; d_gene: .; abundance: .; v_gene: TRBV5-6; CDR3nt: TGTGCCAGCAGCTGGAGAGTCCAAGAGACCCAGTACTTC; CDR3aa: CASSWRVQETQYF
j_gene: TRBJ2-5; d_gene: .; abundance: .; v_gene: TRBV5-8; CDR3nt: TGTGCCAGCAGCCGAGGGTGGGAGACCCAGTACTTC; CDR3aa: CASSRGWETQYF
j_gene: TRBJ2-1; d_gene: .; abundance: .; v_gene: TRBV7-2; CDR3nt: TGTGCCAGCAGCTTACCAGTAGCAACGAAGCAGTTCTTC; CDR3aa: CASSLPVATKQFF
j_gene: TRBJ1-1; d_gene: .; abundance: .; v_gene: TRBV6-4; CDR3nt: TGTGCCAGCAGCGAAACAGGGATTATGAACACTGAAGCTTTCTTT; CDR3aa: CASSETGIMNTEAFF
j_gene: TRBJ2-3; d_gene: TRBD1; abundance: .; v_gene: TRBV25-1; CDR3nt: TGTGCCAGCAGTGGGCTTGGGACAGGGTCTATAGATACGCAGTATTTT; CDR3aa: CASSGLGTGSIDTQYF
j_gene: TRBJ2-7; d_gene: .; abundance: .; v_gene: TRBV7-2; CDR3nt: TGTGCCAGCAGCTTCCAACACCAATTCGAGCAGTACTTC; CDR3aa: CASSFQHQFEQYF
j_gene: TRBJ2-5; d_gene: .; abundance: .; v_gene: TRBV19; CDR3nt: TGTGCCAGTAGTAACCCGGGAGAGACCCAGTACTTC; CDR3aa: CASSNPGETQYF
j_gene: TRBJ2-2; d_gene: TRBD2; abundance: .; v_gene: TRBV5-4; CDR3nt: TGTGCCAGCAGCTTTCCGGGGCGGGGGGCGGACACCGGGGAGCTGTTTTTT; CDR3aa: CASSFPGRGADTGELFF
j_gene: TRBJ1-5; d_gene: .; abundance: .; v_gene: TRBV19; CDR3nt: TGTGCCAGTAGTATAGGTTTCGGCAGGCAAAATCAGCCCCAGCATTTT; CDR3aa: CASSIGFGRQNQPQHF
j_gene: TRBJ2-5; d_gene: TRBD2; abundance: .; v_gene: TRBV7-2; CDR3nt: TGTGCCAGCAGCTCCCGGGGGGGCCTAGAGACCCAGTACTTC; CDR3aa: CASSSRGGLETQYF
j_gene: TRBJ2-3; d_gene: .; abundance: .; v_gene: TRBV4-2; CDR3nt: TGTGCCAGCAGCCAAGATGGTACAGGGCCTGAGGGTGATACGCAGTATTTT; CDR3aa: CASSQDGTGPEGDTQYF
j_gene: TRBJ1-3; d_gene: .; abundance: .; v_gene: TRBV6-1; CDR3nt: TGTGCCAGCAGTGAAAAAAGAGTAGGGGATGGAAACACCATATATTTT; CDR3aa: CASSEKRVGDGNTIYF
j_gene: TRBJ1-2; d_gene: TRBD1; abundance: .; v_gene: TRBV11-2; CDR3nt: TGTGCCAGCAGCTTAGACCCGCAGGGGGCCTACGGCTACACCTTC; CDR3aa: CASSLDPQGAYGYTF
j_gene: TRBJ2-7; d_gene: TRBD1; abundance: .; v_gene: TRBV5-8; CDR3nt: TGTGCCAGCAGCTTGGAGCTTACAGGGGGTGAGCAGTACTTC; CDR3aa: CASSLELTGGEQYF
j_gene: TRBJ1-5; d_gene: TRBD1; abundance: .; v_gene: TRBV15; CDR3nt: TGTGCCACCAGCAGAGAGCTGACAGGGACGCCACAGCCCCAGCATTTT; CDR3aa: CATSRELTGTPQPQHF
j_gene: TRBJ1-2; d_gene: .; abundance: .; v_gene: TRBV19; CDR3nt: TGTGCCAGTAGGGTGGGGGGACTCGGAAGCCTTGGCTACACCTTC; CDR3aa: CASRVGGLGSLGYTF
j_gene: TRBJ2-1; d_gene: .; abundance: .; v_gene: TRBV5-6; CDR3nt: TGTGCCAGCAGCTTGGGTAGCCCCCGGCAGTTCTTC; CDR3aa: CASSLGSPRQFF
j_gene: TRBJ1-1; d_gene: TRBD1; abundance: .; v_gene: TRBV28; CDR3nt: TGTGCCAGCCGGCTACAGGGGATGAACACTGAAGCTTTCTTT; CDR3aa: CASRLQGMNTEAFF
j_gene: TRBJ1-1; d_gene: .; abundance: once; v_gene: TRBV19; CDR3nt: TGTGCCAGTAGTACTCCCCGGGGAGGCAACACTGAAGCTTTCTTT; CDR3aa: CASSTPRGGNTEAFF
j_gene: TRBJ2-3; d_gene: .; abundance: .; v_gene: TRBV4-2; CDR3nt: TGTGCCAGCAGCTACACCAGGGGGGCTAGAGATACGCAGTATTTT; CDR3aa: CASSYTRGARDTQYF
j_gene: TRBJ1-1; d_gene: TRBD1; abundance: .; v_gene: TRBV30; CDR3nt: TGTGCCTGTACACCAGGGGGGCGAGTCGAAGCTTTCTTT; CDR3aa: CACTPGGRVEAFF
j_gene: TRBJ2-3; d_gene: .; abundance: .; v_gene: TRBV6-1; CDR3nt: TGTGCCAGCAGCCGAAGGAGGGCCTCCACAGATACGCAGTATTTT; CDR3aa: CASSRRRASTDTQYF
j_gene: TRBJ2-7; d_gene: TRBD2; abundance: .; v_gene: TRBV19; CDR3nt: TGTGCCAGCCGTCCCAGCGGGGTCTACGAGCAGTACTTC; CDR3aa: CASRPSGVYEQYF
j_gene: TRBJ2-7; d_gene: TRBD2; abundance: .; v_gene: TRBV18; CDR3nt: TGTGCCAGCTCACCACAGGGGACTAGCGGGGTGACCTACGAGCAGTACTTC; CDR3aa: CASSPQGTSGVTYEQYF
j_gene: TRBJ2-4; d_gene: .; abundance: .; v_gene: TRBV29-1; CDR3nt: TGCAGCGTGAACGGGGTTTCGCCCAAAAACATTCAGTACTTC; CDR3aa: CSVNGVSPKNIQYF
j_gene: TRBJ2-3; d_gene: .; abundance: medium-sized; v_gene: TRBV6-4; CDR3nt: TGTGCCAGCAGTGACGGGGCGACAGATACGCAGTATTTT; CDR3aa: CASSDGATDTQYF
j_gene: TRBJ1-5; d_gene: TRBD1; abundance: .; v_gene: TRBV5-1; CDR3nt: TGCGCCAGCAGCTTGTTACAGGGGGAGCCCCAGCATTTT; CDR3aa: CASSLLQGEPQHF
j_gene: TRBJ1-2; d_gene: .; abundance: .; v_gene: TRBV7-9; CDR3nt: TGTGCCAGCAGCTCCCTGCCGGGAGGCTATGGCTACACCTTC; CDR3aa: CASSSLPGGYGYTF
j_gene: TRBJ2-3; d_gene: TRBD2; abundance: .; v_gene: TRBV15; CDR3nt: TGTGCCACCAGCAGAGATCCCCGGGAGGGGGGCCCCCCTGGCACAGATACGCAGTATTTT; CDR3aa: CATSRDPREGGPPGTDTQYF
j_gene: TRBJ2-7; d_gene: .; abundance: .; v_gene: TRBV21-1; CDR3nt: TGTGCCAGCAGCAAAAGGTCAGGGGGCTTCTACGAGCAGTACTTC; CDR3aa: CASSKRSGGFYEQYF
j_gene: TRBJ2-5; d_gene: TRBD1; abundance: once; v_gene: TRBV11-3; CDR3nt: TGTGCCAGCAGCTGGACGACAGGGGGCTATGAGACCCAGTACTTC; CDR3aa: CASSWTTGGYETQYF